This TCR beta chain was profiled in a study of control samples from healthy donors and cancer patients. Profiling relied on immunoSEQ multiplex PCR, and the TCRdb table lists in-frame clones only, not all of them. The sample contains 110,000 to 150,000 clones, 94% of which appear only once. Sequencing was done on a sample of blood. The clonotype comes from a man aged 40-55 years in good health.

CDR3 residues: CASSPIRQGYGYTF. CDR3 DNA sequence: TGTGCCAGCAGCCCGATAAGACAGGGCTATGGCTACACCTTC. The chain has TRBV11-2 and TRBJ1-2; TRBD1 matches 7 bases. The germline CDR1 and CDR2 sequences are SGHAT and FQNNGV. This CDR3 region has 14 residues. J gave up 4 bases and V 5 bases, and 7 bases lay outside the gene matches. Full variable domain (remainder filled in from reference TRBV11-2 and TRBJ1-2): EAGVAQSPRYKIIEKRQSVAFWCNPISGHATLYWYQQILGQGPKLLIQFQNNGVVDDSQLPKDRFSAERLKGVDSTLKIQPAKLEDSAVYLCASSPIRQGYGYTFGSGTRLTVV.